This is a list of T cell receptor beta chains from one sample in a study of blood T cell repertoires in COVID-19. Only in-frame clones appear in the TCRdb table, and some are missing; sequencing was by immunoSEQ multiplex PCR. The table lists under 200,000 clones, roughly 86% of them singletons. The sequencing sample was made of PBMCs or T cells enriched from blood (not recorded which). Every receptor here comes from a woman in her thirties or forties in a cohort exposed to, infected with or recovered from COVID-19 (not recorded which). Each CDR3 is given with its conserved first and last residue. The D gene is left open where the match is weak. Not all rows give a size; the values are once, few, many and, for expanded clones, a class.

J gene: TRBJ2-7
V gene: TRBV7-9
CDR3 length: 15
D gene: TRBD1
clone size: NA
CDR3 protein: CASSSTGTGINEQYF
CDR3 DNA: TGTGCCAGCAGTTCGACCGGGACAGGGATAAACGAGCAGTACTTC

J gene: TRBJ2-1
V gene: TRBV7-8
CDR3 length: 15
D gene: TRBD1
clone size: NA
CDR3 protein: CASSIGQAKYNEQFF
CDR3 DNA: TGTGCCAGCAGCATCGGACAGGCGAAGTACAATGAGCAGTTCTTC

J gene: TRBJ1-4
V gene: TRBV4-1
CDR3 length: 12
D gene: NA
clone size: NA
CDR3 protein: CASSQDLEKLFF
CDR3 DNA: TGCGCCAGCAGCCAAGATCTTGAAAAACTGTTTTTT

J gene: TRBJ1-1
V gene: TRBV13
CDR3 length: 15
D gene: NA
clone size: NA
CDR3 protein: CASSLSQGMNTEAFF
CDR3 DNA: TGTGCCAGCAGCCTCTCACAGGGCATGAACACTGAAGCTTTCTTT

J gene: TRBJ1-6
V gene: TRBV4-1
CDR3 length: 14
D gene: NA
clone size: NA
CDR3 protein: CASSQGGDNSPLHF
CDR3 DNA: TGCGCCAGCAGCCAAGGGGGGGACAATTCACCCCTCCACTTT

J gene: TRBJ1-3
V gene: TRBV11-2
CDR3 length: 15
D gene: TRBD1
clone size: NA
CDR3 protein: CASSLEQGSGNTIYF
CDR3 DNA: TGTGCCAGCAGCTTAGAACAGGGGTCTGGAAACACCATATATTTT

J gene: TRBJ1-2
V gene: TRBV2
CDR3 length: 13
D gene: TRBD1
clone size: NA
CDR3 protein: CAIQQGISDGYTF
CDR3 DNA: TGTGCCATACAACAGGGGATTTCGGATGGCTACACCTTC

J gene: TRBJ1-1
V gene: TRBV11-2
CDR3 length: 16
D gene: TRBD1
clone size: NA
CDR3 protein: CASSLGSGQGDTEAFF
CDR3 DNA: TGTGCCAGCAGCTTAGGATCGGGACAGGGAGACACTGAAGCTTTCTTT

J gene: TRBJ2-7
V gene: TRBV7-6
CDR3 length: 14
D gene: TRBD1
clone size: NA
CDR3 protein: CASSPGTGGYEQYF
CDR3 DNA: TGTGCCAGCAGCCCAGGGACAGGGGGCTACGAGCAGTACTTC

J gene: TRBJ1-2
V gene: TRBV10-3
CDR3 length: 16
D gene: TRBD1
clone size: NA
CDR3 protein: CAISDLGQGANYGYTF
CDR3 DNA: TGTGCCATCAGTGACCTTGGACAGGGGGCCAACTATGGCTACACCTTC

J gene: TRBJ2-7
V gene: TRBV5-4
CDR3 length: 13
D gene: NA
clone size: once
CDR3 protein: CASSLKGSHEQYF
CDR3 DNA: TGTGCCAGCAGCTTAAAGGGGTCGCACGAGCAGTACTTC

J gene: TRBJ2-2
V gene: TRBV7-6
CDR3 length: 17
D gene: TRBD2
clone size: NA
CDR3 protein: CASSFLAGGHRSGELFF
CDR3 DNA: TGTGCCAGCAGTTTCCTAGCGGGAGGGCATCGATCCGGGGAGCTGTTTTTT

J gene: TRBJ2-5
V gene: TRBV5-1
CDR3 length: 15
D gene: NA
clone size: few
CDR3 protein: CASSLAGSQAETQYF
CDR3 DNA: TGCGCCAGCAGCTTGGCCGGGTCCCAAGCGGAGACCCAGTACTTC

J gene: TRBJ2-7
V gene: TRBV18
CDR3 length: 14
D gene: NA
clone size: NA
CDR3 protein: CASSPKEGTYEQYF
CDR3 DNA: TGTGCCAGCTCACCGAAGGAGGGTACCTACGAGCAGTACTTC

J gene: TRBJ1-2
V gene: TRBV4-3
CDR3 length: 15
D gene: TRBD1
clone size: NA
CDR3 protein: CASSQEQGDVYGYTF
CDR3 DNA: TGCGCCAGCAGCCAAGAACAGGGGGATGTCTATGGCTACACCTTC

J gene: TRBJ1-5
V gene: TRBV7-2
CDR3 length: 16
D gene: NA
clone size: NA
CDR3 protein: CASSLGPRGPNQPQHF
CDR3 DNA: TGTGCCAGCAGCTTAGGTCCCAGGGGTCCCAATCAGCCCCAGCATTTT

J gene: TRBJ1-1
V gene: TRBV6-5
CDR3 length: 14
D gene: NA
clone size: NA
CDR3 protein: CASSYSARNTEAFF
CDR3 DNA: TGTGCCAGCAGTTACTCGGCCAGAAACACTGAAGCTTTCTTT

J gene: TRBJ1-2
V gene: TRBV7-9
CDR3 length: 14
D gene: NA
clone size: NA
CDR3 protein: CASSLVGQNYGYTF
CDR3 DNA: TGTGCCAGCAGCTTAGTTGGACAGAACTATGGCTACACCTTC

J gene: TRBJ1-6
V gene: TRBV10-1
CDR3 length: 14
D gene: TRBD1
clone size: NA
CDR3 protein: CASILGDRGSPLHF
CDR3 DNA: TGCGCCAGCATTCTAGGGGACAGGGGTTCACCCCTCCACTTT

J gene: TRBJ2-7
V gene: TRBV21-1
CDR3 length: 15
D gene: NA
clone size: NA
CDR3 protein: CASSANRDIDYEQYF
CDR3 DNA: TGTGCCAGCAGCGCCAACCGGGACATAGATTACGAGCAGTACTTC

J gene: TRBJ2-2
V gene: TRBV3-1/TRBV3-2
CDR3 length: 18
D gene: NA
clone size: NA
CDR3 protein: CASSQDPLPGSSSGELFF
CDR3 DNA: TGTGCCAGCAGCCAAGATCCCCTACCGGGGAGTAGTTCCGGGGAGCTGTTTTTT

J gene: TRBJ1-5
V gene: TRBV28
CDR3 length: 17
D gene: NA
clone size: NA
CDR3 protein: CASTLGGGGRVAQPQHF
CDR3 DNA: TGTGCCAGCACTCTGGGGGGGGGCGGTCGAGTCGCTCAGCCCCAGCATTTT

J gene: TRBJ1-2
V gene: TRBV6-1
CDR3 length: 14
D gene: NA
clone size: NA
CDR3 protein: CASSERPGDYGYTF
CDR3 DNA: TGTGCCAGCAGTGAAAGGCCAGGGGACTATGGCTACACCTTC

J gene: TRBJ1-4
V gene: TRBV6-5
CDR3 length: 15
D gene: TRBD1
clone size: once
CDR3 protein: CASSYMDRGEEKLFF
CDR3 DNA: TGTGCCAGCAGTTACATGGACAGGGGAGAGGAAAAACTGTTTTTT

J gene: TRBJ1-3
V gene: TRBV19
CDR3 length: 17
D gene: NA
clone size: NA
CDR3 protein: CASSIQTGLSSGNTIYF
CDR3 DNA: TGTGCCAGTAGTATACAGACAGGATTAAGCTCTGGAAACACCATATATTTT

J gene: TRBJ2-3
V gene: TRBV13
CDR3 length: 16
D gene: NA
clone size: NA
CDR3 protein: CASSVMFRRAPDTQYF
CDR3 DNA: TGTGCCAGCAGCGTGATGTTTAGGAGGGCCCCAGATACGCAGTATTTT

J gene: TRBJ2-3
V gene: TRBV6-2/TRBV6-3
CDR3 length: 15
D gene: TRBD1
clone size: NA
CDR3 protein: CASSYGQGASDTQYF
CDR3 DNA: TGTGCCAGCAGTTACGGGCAGGGGGCGTCAGATACGCAGTATTTT

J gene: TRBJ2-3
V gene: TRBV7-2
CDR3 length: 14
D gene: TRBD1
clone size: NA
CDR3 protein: CASSLDRGVDTQYF
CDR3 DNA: TGTGCCAGCAGCTTGGACAGGGGGGTGGATACGCAGTATTTT

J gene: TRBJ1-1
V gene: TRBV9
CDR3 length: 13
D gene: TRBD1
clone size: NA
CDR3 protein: CASSIDRGDEAFF
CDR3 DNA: TGTGCCAGCAGCATAGACAGGGGGGATGAAGCTTTCTTT

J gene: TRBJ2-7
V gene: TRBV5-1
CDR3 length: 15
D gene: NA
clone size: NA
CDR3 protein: CASSLGATGAYEQYF
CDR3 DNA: TGCGCCAGCAGCTTGGGGGCCACGGGGGCCTACGAGCAGTACTTC

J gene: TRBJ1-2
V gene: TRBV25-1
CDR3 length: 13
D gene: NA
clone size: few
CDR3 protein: CATGQTLGYGYTF
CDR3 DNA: TGTGCCACCGGACAGACCTTAGGGTATGGCTACACCTTC

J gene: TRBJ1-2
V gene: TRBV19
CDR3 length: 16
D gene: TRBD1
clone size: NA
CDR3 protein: CASSMWDRARNYGYTF
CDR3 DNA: TGTGCCAGTAGTATGTGGGACAGGGCCAGAAACTATGGCTACACCTTC

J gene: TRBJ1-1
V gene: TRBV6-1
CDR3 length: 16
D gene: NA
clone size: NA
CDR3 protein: CASSVLVAEVNTEAFF
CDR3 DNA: TGTGCCAGCAGTGTACTCGTCGCCGAGGTCAACACTGAAGCTTTCTTT

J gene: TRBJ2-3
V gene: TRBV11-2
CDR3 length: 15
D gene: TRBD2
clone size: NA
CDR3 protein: CASSFGGGRADTQYF
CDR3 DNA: TGTGCCAGCAGCTTCGGGGGAGGGCGGGCAGATACGCAGTATTTT

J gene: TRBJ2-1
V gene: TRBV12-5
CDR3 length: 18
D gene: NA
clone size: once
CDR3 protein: CASGLSYPGSESYNEQFF
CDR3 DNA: TGTGCTAGTGGTTTGTCCTACCCGGGGAGTGAGTCCTACAATGAGCAGTTCTTC

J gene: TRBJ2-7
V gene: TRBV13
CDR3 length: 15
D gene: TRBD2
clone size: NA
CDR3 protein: CASSLHGTSGYEQYF
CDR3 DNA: TGTGCCAGCAGCTTACACGGGACTAGCGGCTACGAGCAGTACTTC

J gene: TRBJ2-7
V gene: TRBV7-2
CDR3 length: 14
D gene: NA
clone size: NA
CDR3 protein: CASSLYQGSYEQYF
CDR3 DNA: TGTGCCAGCAGCTTATACCAGGGCTCCTACGAGCAGTACTTC

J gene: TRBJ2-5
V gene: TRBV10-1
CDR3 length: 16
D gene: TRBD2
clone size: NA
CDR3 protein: CASSPTSGLALETQYF
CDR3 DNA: TGCGCCAGCAGTCCAACCTCGGGACTAGCGCTGGAGACCCAGTACTTC

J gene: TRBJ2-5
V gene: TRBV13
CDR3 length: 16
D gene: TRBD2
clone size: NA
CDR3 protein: CASSFRTSGSRETQYF
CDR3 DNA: TGTGCCAGCAGCTTCCGGACTAGCGGGAGCAGGGAGACCCAGTACTTC

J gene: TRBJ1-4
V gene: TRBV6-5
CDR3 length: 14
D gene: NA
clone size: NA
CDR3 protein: CASSYGQYNEKLFF
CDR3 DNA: TGTGCCAGCAGTTACGGACAGTATAATGAAAAACTGTTTTTT

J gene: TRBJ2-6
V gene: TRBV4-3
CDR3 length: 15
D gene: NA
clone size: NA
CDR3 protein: CASSQDPPGANVLTF
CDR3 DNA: TGCGCCAGCAGCCAAGACCCTCCTGGGGCCAACGTCCTGACTTTC

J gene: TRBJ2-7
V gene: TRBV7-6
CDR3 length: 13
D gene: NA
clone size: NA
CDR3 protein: CASSLGLRNEQYF
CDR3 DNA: TGTGCCAGCAGCTTAGGTCTGAGGAACGAGCAGTACTTC

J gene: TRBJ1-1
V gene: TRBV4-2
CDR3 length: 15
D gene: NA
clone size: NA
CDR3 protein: CASSHVQVSNTEAFF
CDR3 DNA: TGTGCCAGCAGCCATGTACAGGTCTCGAACACTGAAGCTTTCTTT

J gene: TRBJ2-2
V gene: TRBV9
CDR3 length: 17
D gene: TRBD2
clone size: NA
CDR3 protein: CASRGTSERGATGELFF
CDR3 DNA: TGTGCCAGCAGGGGGACTAGCGAAAGAGGGGCCACCGGGGAGCTGTTTTTT

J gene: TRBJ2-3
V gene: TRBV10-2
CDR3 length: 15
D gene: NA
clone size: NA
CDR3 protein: CASSEWGDRTDTQYF
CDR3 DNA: TGCGCCAGCAGTGAATGGGGGGACCGCACAGATACGCAGTATTTT

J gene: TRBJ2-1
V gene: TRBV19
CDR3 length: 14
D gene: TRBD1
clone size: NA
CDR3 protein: CASSRKGQVNEQFF
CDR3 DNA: TGTGCCAGTAGTCGGAAGGGACAGGTCAATGAGCAGTTCTTC

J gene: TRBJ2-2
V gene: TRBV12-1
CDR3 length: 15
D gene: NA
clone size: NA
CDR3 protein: CASSSPGKDTGELFF
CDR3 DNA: TGTGCCAGCAGTTCGCCAGGGAAAGACACCGGGGAGCTGTTTTTT

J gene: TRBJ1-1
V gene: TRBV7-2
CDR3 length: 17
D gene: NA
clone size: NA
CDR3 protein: CASSFRALPPVNTEAFF
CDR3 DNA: TGTGCCAGCAGCTTTCGAGCCTTGCCTCCCGTTAACACTGAAGCTTTCTTT

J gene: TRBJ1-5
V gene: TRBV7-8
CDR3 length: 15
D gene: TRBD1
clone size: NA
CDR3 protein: CASSIRTGVNQPQHF
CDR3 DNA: TGTGCCAGCAGCATTCGGACAGGGGTGAATCAGCCCCAGCATTTT

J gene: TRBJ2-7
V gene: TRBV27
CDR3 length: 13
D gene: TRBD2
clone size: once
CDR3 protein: CASAWRGVYEQYF
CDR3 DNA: TGTGCCAGCGCCTGGCGGGGGGTCTACGAGCAGTACTTC

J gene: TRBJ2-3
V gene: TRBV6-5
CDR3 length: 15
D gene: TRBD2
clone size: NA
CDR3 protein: CASLAGGPGTDTQYF
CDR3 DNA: TGTGCCAGTCTAGCGGGAGGGCCGGGCACAGATACGCAGTATTTT

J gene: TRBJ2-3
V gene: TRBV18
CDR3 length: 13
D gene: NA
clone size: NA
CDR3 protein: CASSPLDPDTQYF
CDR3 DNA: TGTGCCAGCTCACCACTAGATCCAGATACGCAGTATTTT

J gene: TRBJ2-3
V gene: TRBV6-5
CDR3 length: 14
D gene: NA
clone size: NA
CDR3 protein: CASTPAGSTDTQYF
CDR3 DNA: TGTGCCAGCACCCCCGCCGGTAGCACAGATACGCAGTATTTT